This TCR beta chain was retrieved from a study of identical twins. This clonotype has at least ten counts. There were only healthy Caucasians among the donors. The CDR3 consists of 12 residues. Germline V gene data show CDR1 as SQVTM and CDR2 as ANQGSEA. Trimming shortened V by 6 bases and J by 3 bases, and 12 bases separated the two germline ends. Template switching, a step in the protocol, added a universal primer site, and cDNA carried unique molecular identifiers. Each CDR3 protein is one row after TCRdb ran MiXCR on the 5' RACE reads. This table has some 240,000 distinct CDR3 sequences, about 10% appearing once.

The V call is TRBV29-1, the J call TRBJ2-7; no firm D call. Sequences were obtained from memory T cells sorted from blood. The sequence was collected from a man aged 45-60 years in good health. The CDR3 sequence: CSVTERSYEQYF. The DNA of the CDR3 is TGCAGCGTGACGGAGAGGAGCTACGAGCAGTACTTC.